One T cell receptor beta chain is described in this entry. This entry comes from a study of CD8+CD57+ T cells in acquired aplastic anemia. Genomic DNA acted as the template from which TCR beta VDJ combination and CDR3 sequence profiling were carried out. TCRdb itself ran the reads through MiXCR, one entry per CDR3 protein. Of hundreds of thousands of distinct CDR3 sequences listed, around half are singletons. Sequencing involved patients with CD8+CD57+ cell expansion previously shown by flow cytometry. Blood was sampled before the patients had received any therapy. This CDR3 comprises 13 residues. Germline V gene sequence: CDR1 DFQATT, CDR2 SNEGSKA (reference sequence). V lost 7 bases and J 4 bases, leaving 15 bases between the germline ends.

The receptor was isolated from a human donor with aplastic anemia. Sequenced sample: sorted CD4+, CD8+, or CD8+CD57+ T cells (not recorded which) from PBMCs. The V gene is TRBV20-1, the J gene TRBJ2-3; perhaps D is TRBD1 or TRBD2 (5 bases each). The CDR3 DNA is TGCAGTGTCGGGTCAGGGAGTTCAGATACGCAGTATTTT. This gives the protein CSVGSGSSDTQYF.